Reported below is one T cell receptor (beta chain). This CDR3 has 14 residues. The germline CDR1 and CDR2 sequences are SGHRS and YFSETQ. V lost 2 bases and J 0 bases, leaving 8 bases between the germline ends. These data come from a study of spatial heterogeneity in lung cancer. Study background: Each distinct TCR and UMI combination averaged more than ten appearances in raw reads.

TCRdb re-analysed the 5' RACE reads in MiXCR, keeping a single row per CDR3 protein. The data show more than 75,000 distinct CDR3 sequences, roughly a fifth seen once. Specified time point: blood at routine non-recurrence follow-up after resection. Unsorted tumor, nontumor lung tissue or cryopreserved PBMC supplied the whole RNA. The gene calls are TRBV5-1 and TRBJ1-1; D remains unclear. The TCR comes from a male donor with early-stage non-small cell lung cancer. The sample in question was PBMCs, obtained at follow-up. CDR3 sequence reads: CASSFAAMNTEAFF. The CDR3 coding sequence is TGCGCCAGCAGCTTTGCAGCAATGAACACTGAAGCTTTCTTT.